This TCR beta chain is drawn from a study of cytomegalovirus exposure and HLA in healthy donors. The CDR3 has 17 amino acids. Germline V gene sequence: CDR1 SGHRS, CDR2 YFSETQ. The V and J ends lost 4 bases and 2 bases, in that order; junction bases with no gene match: 10. Researchers ran the PCR with 60 Vbeta and 13 Jbeta primers. The method was immunoSEQ multiplex PCR; TCRdb's version includes in-frame clones alone and lacks a portion of them. Of about 160,000 clones listed, about 80% are singletons. This receptor was taken from a man aged 18 to 29 in good health and CMV-seropositive. Sample: PBMCs. The chain links TRBV5-1 to TRBJ2-1; 9 bases map to TRBD2. This chain's CDR3 is CASSLQLAGGPYNEQFF. The CDR3, as DNA: TGCGCCAGCAGCCTGCAGCTGGCGGGGGGGCCCTACAATGAGCAGTTCTTC. The complete variable domain, with remaining parts taken from reference TRBV5-1 and TRBJ2-1, reads KAGVTQTPRYLIKTRGQQVTLSCSPISGHRSVSWYQQTPGQGLQFLFEYFSETQRNKGNFPGRFSGRQFSNSRSEMNVSTLELGDSALYLCASSLQLAGGPYNEQFFGPGTRLTVL.